This T cell receptor beta chain was profiled in a study of cytomegalovirus exposure and HLA in healthy donors. Study-level findings and limits: The CMV antigen specificity of a few CMV-associated chains was confirmed through in vitro analysis.

About this clone: What it binds is not known.

Germline trimming cut 5 bases from V and 4 bases from J; bases unmatched to any gene: 3. Germline CDR1 is SGHVS and CDR2 is FQNEAQ. This CDR3 is built from 14 residues. Using immunoSEQ multiplex PCR, the repertoire was profiled, and TCRdb retains in-frame clones only, with some absent. Of roughly 270,000 clones listed, 70% to 90% are singletons. It was the approximately 120-subject validation cohort, separate from the roughly 700-subject first cohort, to which the donors belonged. The rearrangement links TRBV7-8 to TRBJ2-7; 12 bases map to TRBD1. The sequenced sample consisted of PBMCs. This clonotype was sampled from a woman aged 18 to 35 in good health and CMV-seronegative. As DNA, the CDR3 is TGTGCCAGCAGCCCGGGACAGGGGGCGTACGAGCAGTACTTC. Its translation: CASSPGQGAYEQYF.